A selection of T cell receptor beta chains follows, all from one sample in a study of response to subunit inactivated influenza vaccine. TCRdb recomputed calls from the RT-PCR reads with MiXCR, one row per CDR3 protein. The sample has 630,000 or so distinct CDR3 sequences; 15% to 19% are singletons. The sequences come from PBMCs from blood, collected less than 13 days after vaccination. These TCRs come from a man aged 50 to 60 who received an inactivated influenza vaccine. The CDR3 runs from the conserved cysteine through the conserved F or W. The D gene is left open where the match is weak. Part of the rows lack a size; the others show once, few, many or a class for expanded clones.

abundance: few; j_gene: TRBJ1-5; d_gene: NA; v_gene: TRBV4-1; CDR3nt: TGCGCCAGCAGCCAGTCAGGGCTTTTGGGACCCCAACATTTT; CDR3aa: CASSQSGLLGPQHF
abundance: few; j_gene: TRBJ1-5; d_gene: NA; v_gene: TRBV20-1; CDR3nt: TGCAGTGCCATCAGGGTACCAAATAGCAATCAGCCCCAGCATTTT; CDR3aa: CSAIRVPNSNQPQHF
abundance: many; j_gene: TRBJ2-2; d_gene: TRBD1; v_gene: TRBV5-5; CDR3nt: TGTGCCAGCAACCGAAATACAGGGGGTTGGACCGGGGAGCTGTTTTTT; CDR3aa: CASNRNTGGWTGELFF
abundance: NA; j_gene: TRBJ2-5; d_gene: NA; v_gene: TRBV27; CDR3nt: TGTGCCAGCAGTTCGTACACTCTCCAAGAGACCCAGTACTTC; CDR3aa: CASSSYTLQETQYF
abundance: many; j_gene: TRBJ2-5; d_gene: TRBD1; v_gene: TRBV9; CDR3nt: TGTGCCAGCAGCCGGGACAGGGCGGAGACCCAGTACTTC; CDR3aa: CASSRDRAETQYF
abundance: NA; j_gene: TRBJ1-2; d_gene: NA; v_gene: TRBV6-1; CDR3nt: TGTGCCAGCAGGACCGGCCTCGGGGGTGGCTACACCTTC; CDR3aa: CASRTGLGGGYTF
abundance: few; j_gene: TRBJ2-7; d_gene: TRBD1; v_gene: TRBV20-1; CDR3nt: TGCAGTGCAGGACAGGGGCCGCCTACACCTCAGTACTTC; CDR3aa: CSAGQGPPTPQYF
abundance: NA; j_gene: TRBJ2-7; d_gene: TRBD1; v_gene: TRBV18; CDR3nt: TGTGCCAGCTCTCTTCCGGGACAGGGGGCCCACGAGCAGTACTTC; CDR3aa: CASSLPGQGAHEQYF
abundance: few; j_gene: TRBJ2-3; d_gene: TRBD2; v_gene: TRBV20-1; CDR3nt: TGCAGTGTTTCAAGCGGGAGGGCCGTAGATACGCAGTATTTT; CDR3aa: CSVSSGRAVDTQYF
abundance: NA; j_gene: TRBJ2-3; d_gene: NA; v_gene: TRBV3-1; CDR3nt: TGTGCCAGCAGCCAAAGGCCACCGACGCAGTATTTT; CDR3aa: CASSQRPPTQYF
abundance: few; j_gene: TRBJ1-5; d_gene: NA; v_gene: TRBV7-2; CDR3nt: TGTGCCAGCAGCCCCACAGGGTTTCGCAATCAGCCCCAGCATTTT; CDR3aa: CASSPTGFRNQPQHF
abundance: few; j_gene: TRBJ1-1; d_gene: NA; v_gene: TRBV7-2; CDR3nt: TGTGCCAGCAGCTTAGTCCTTCCCAGTCAAGCTTTCTTT; CDR3aa: CASSLVLPSQAFF
abundance: few; j_gene: TRBJ2-2; d_gene: NA; v_gene: TRBV6-5; CDR3nt: TGTGCCAGCAGTTACTCACGACGGTCATCCGGGGAGCTGTTTTTT; CDR3aa: CASSYSRRSSGELFF
abundance: many; j_gene: TRBJ1-3; d_gene: NA; v_gene: TRBV6-5; CDR3nt: TGTGCCAGCAGTTACCAACCGACAGTCCAGCATGGAAACACCATATATTTT; CDR3aa: CASSYQPTVQHGNTIYF
abundance: NA; j_gene: TRBJ2-6; d_gene: TRBD1; v_gene: TRBV12-3/TRBV12-4; CDR3nt: TGTGCCAGGAAGACAGGGGGCAGGGCCATTCCGTTATCTGGGGCCAACGTCCTGACTTTC; CDR3aa: CARKTGGRAIPLSGANVLTF
abundance: few; j_gene: TRBJ1-2; d_gene: NA; v_gene: TRBV3-1; CDR3nt: TGTGCCAGCAGCCAAAGCTTGGCTCCCCATGGCTACACCTTC; CDR3aa: CASSQSLAPHGYTF
abundance: many; j_gene: TRBJ2-3; d_gene: NA; v_gene: TRBV11-2; CDR3nt: TGTGCCAGCAGCTTATTAGTGTCAGATACGCAGTATTTT; CDR3aa: CASSLLVSDTQYF
abundance: few; j_gene: TRBJ2-3; d_gene: NA; v_gene: TRBV10-3; CDR3nt: TGTGCCATCAGTGACCCGACCCCAGATACGCAGTATTTT; CDR3aa: CAISDPTPDTQYF
abundance: few; j_gene: TRBJ1-2; d_gene: TRBD1; v_gene: TRBV6-1; CDR3nt: TGTGCCAGCAGTCTTACGCCGGGACAGGGGTATGGCTACACCTTC; CDR3aa: CASSLTPGQGYGYTF
abundance: few; j_gene: TRBJ2-5; d_gene: NA; v_gene: TRBV2; CDR3nt: TGTGCCATCGATCGTGGGCAGACCCAGTACTTC; CDR3aa: CAIDRGQTQYF
abundance: many; j_gene: TRBJ1-1; d_gene: NA; v_gene: TRBV11-2; CDR3nt: TGTGCCAGCAGCTTAGAGAGGAACACTGAAGCTTTCTTT; CDR3aa: CASSLERNTEAFF
abundance: once; j_gene: TRBJ2-7; d_gene: TRBD1; v_gene: TRBV18; CDR3nt: TGTGCCAGCTCACCAGAAGGGACAGGGTACGAGCAGTACTTC; CDR3aa: CASSPEGTGYEQYF
abundance: few; j_gene: TRBJ2-1; d_gene: NA; v_gene: TRBV6-2/TRBV6-3; CDR3nt: TGTGCCAGCCGATTGGGTGTACGTGAGCAGTTCTTC; CDR3aa: CASRLGVREQFF
abundance: few; j_gene: TRBJ2-5; d_gene: NA; v_gene: TRBV7-9; CDR3nt: TGTGCCAGCAGCTTAGGGAACAATGGAGAGACCCAGTACTTC; CDR3aa: CASSLGNNGETQYF
abundance: NA; j_gene: TRBJ2-4; d_gene: TRBD2; v_gene: TRBV29-1; CDR3nt: TGCAGCGTGGGACTAGCGGGAAACATTCAGTACTTC; CDR3aa: CSVGLAGNIQYF
abundance: NA; j_gene: TRBJ2-3; d_gene: NA; v_gene: TRBV7-2; CDR3nt: TGTGCCAGCAGCTTATCTATTGAAGGGTTGGGAGATACGCAGTATTTT; CDR3aa: CASSLSIEGLGDTQYF
abundance: few; j_gene: TRBJ2-2; d_gene: TRBD2; v_gene: TRBV4-2; CDR3nt: TGTGCCAGCAGCCAAGAACTTGCGGGAGGTGGGACCGGGGAGCTGTTTTTT; CDR3aa: CASSQELAGGGTGELFF
abundance: NA; j_gene: TRBJ1-4; d_gene: TRBD1; v_gene: TRBV11-2; CDR3nt: TGTGCCTCACAGGGGGCGATGACTGAAAAACTGTTTTTT; CDR3aa: CASQGAMTEKLFF
abundance: many; j_gene: TRBJ2-7; d_gene: TRBD1; v_gene: TRBV12-3/TRBV12-4; CDR3nt: TGTGCCAGCACCGGGACAGCCTACGAGCAGTACTTC; CDR3aa: CASTGTAYEQYF
abundance: few; j_gene: TRBJ2-1; d_gene: TRBD2; v_gene: TRBV5-1; CDR3nt: TGCGCCAGCAGCCCTAGCGGGGGGACCTCTAATGAGCAGTTCTTC; CDR3aa: CASSPSGGTSNEQFF
abundance: few; j_gene: TRBJ2-3; d_gene: NA; v_gene: TRBV25-1; CDR3nt: TGTGCCAGCAGCCCGGGACACCTTTCAGATACGCAGTATTTT; CDR3aa: CASSPGHLSDTQYF
abundance: few; j_gene: TRBJ1-5; d_gene: NA; v_gene: TRBV7-2; CDR3nt: TGTGCCAGCAGCTTGGGGGGCAGGGCGCAGCCCCAGCATTTT; CDR3aa: CASSLGGRAQPQHF
abundance: NA; j_gene: TRBJ2-5; d_gene: TRBD2; v_gene: TRBV14; CDR3nt: TGTGCCAGCAGCCCCTTGGGTAGCGGGGGCCATGAGACCCAGTACTTC; CDR3aa: CASSPLGSGGHETQYF
abundance: NA; j_gene: TRBJ1-5; d_gene: NA; v_gene: TRBV18; CDR3nt: TGTGCCAGCTCATTTCAGGGAGGCAATCAGCCCCAGCATTTT; CDR3aa: CASSFQGGNQPQHF
abundance: few; j_gene: TRBJ2-5; d_gene: NA; v_gene: TRBV6-1; CDR3nt: TGTGCCAGCAGCCCCAGGGGCGCACCCTCCCAAGAGACCCAGTACTTC; CDR3aa: CASSPRGAPSQETQYF
abundance: NA; j_gene: TRBJ2-7; d_gene: NA; v_gene: TRBV6-5; CDR3nt: TGTGCCAGCAGCACCTTCGGGGGCGAGCAGTACTTC; CDR3aa: CASSTFGGEQYF
abundance: NA; j_gene: TRBJ2-3; d_gene: TRBD2; v_gene: TRBV6-2/TRBV6-3; CDR3nt: TGTGCCAGCACCGAGCGGGGTAACACAGATACGCAGTATTTT; CDR3aa: CASTERGNTDTQYF
abundance: few; j_gene: TRBJ1-2; d_gene: NA; v_gene: TRBV7-2; CDR3nt: TGTGCCAGCAGCCCACCGACAGCCCTCGTCGGCGGCTATGGCTACACCTTC; CDR3aa: CASSPPTALVGGYGYTF
abundance: NA; j_gene: TRBJ1-4; d_gene: TRBD1; v_gene: TRBV3-1; CDR3nt: TGTGCCAGCAGCCACAGGACAGGGTCAAATGAAAAACTGTTTTTT; CDR3aa: CASSHRTGSNEKLFF
abundance: NA; j_gene: TRBJ2-7; d_gene: TRBD2; v_gene: TRBV12-3/TRBV12-4; CDR3nt: TGTGCCAGCAGGGCGACTAGCGGGGCGATCTCCTACGAGCAGTACTTC; CDR3aa: CASRATSGAISYEQYF
abundance: NA; j_gene: TRBJ1-5; d_gene: TRBD1; v_gene: TRBV5-5; CDR3nt: TGTGCCAGCAGCTTGAGGGGACAGATAAATAGCAATCAGCCCCAGCATTTT; CDR3aa: CASSLRGQINSNQPQHF
abundance: NA; j_gene: TRBJ1-4; d_gene: NA; v_gene: TRBV19; CDR3nt: TGTGCCAGTAGTATATGGAGACTGAACAGCGGGGAAAATGAAAAACTGTTTTTT; CDR3aa: CASSIWRLNSGENEKLFF
abundance: few; j_gene: TRBJ2-5; d_gene: NA; v_gene: TRBV20-1; CDR3nt: TGCAGTGCCCAGCCCCCTGGGGAGACCCAGTACTTC; CDR3aa: CSAQPPGETQYF
abundance: few; j_gene: TRBJ2-7; d_gene: TRBD2; v_gene: TRBV3-1; CDR3nt: TGTGCCAGCAGCCTAAAAGCGGGACTTCCGGAGCAGTACTTC; CDR3aa: CASSLKAGLPEQYF
abundance: few; j_gene: TRBJ2-7; d_gene: NA; v_gene: TRBV7-9; CDR3nt: TGTGCCAGCAGCTTAGTTGGTAGGTCGTACCTACGCGTCGAGCAGTACTTC; CDR3aa: CASSLVGRSYLRVEQYF